This T cell receptor beta chain was recovered during a study of shared clonotypes between healthy human individuals. About the research overall: The study drew on a couple of women and three men aged 18 to 49 as donors.

Adults of Caucasian background living in Nashville, Tennessee made up all donors. Splitting of CD4+ cells produced CD45RA+ naive and CD45RA-negative memory subsets. The deep-level immunoSEQ assay was used. Sequencing used immunoSEQ multiplex PCR; TCRdb keeps in-frame clones, though not all of them. The sample has about 1.5 million clones; around 98% are singletons. The CDR3 extends over 11 amino acids. In germline, CDR1 is MGHDK, CDR2 SYGVNS. Deletions cut 8 bases from V and 4 bases from J, with 9 bases between. This sequence joins TRBV25-1 and TRBJ2-7; D is uncertain. This TCR was sampled from a man aged 30 to 45 in good health. The sample comprised naive CD4+ T cells sorted from blood. The subset denotes: CD45RA+ positively selected. CDR3 loop: CASGRIYEQYF. The CDR3 coding sequence is TGTGCCAGCGGACGTATATACGAGCAGTACTTC.